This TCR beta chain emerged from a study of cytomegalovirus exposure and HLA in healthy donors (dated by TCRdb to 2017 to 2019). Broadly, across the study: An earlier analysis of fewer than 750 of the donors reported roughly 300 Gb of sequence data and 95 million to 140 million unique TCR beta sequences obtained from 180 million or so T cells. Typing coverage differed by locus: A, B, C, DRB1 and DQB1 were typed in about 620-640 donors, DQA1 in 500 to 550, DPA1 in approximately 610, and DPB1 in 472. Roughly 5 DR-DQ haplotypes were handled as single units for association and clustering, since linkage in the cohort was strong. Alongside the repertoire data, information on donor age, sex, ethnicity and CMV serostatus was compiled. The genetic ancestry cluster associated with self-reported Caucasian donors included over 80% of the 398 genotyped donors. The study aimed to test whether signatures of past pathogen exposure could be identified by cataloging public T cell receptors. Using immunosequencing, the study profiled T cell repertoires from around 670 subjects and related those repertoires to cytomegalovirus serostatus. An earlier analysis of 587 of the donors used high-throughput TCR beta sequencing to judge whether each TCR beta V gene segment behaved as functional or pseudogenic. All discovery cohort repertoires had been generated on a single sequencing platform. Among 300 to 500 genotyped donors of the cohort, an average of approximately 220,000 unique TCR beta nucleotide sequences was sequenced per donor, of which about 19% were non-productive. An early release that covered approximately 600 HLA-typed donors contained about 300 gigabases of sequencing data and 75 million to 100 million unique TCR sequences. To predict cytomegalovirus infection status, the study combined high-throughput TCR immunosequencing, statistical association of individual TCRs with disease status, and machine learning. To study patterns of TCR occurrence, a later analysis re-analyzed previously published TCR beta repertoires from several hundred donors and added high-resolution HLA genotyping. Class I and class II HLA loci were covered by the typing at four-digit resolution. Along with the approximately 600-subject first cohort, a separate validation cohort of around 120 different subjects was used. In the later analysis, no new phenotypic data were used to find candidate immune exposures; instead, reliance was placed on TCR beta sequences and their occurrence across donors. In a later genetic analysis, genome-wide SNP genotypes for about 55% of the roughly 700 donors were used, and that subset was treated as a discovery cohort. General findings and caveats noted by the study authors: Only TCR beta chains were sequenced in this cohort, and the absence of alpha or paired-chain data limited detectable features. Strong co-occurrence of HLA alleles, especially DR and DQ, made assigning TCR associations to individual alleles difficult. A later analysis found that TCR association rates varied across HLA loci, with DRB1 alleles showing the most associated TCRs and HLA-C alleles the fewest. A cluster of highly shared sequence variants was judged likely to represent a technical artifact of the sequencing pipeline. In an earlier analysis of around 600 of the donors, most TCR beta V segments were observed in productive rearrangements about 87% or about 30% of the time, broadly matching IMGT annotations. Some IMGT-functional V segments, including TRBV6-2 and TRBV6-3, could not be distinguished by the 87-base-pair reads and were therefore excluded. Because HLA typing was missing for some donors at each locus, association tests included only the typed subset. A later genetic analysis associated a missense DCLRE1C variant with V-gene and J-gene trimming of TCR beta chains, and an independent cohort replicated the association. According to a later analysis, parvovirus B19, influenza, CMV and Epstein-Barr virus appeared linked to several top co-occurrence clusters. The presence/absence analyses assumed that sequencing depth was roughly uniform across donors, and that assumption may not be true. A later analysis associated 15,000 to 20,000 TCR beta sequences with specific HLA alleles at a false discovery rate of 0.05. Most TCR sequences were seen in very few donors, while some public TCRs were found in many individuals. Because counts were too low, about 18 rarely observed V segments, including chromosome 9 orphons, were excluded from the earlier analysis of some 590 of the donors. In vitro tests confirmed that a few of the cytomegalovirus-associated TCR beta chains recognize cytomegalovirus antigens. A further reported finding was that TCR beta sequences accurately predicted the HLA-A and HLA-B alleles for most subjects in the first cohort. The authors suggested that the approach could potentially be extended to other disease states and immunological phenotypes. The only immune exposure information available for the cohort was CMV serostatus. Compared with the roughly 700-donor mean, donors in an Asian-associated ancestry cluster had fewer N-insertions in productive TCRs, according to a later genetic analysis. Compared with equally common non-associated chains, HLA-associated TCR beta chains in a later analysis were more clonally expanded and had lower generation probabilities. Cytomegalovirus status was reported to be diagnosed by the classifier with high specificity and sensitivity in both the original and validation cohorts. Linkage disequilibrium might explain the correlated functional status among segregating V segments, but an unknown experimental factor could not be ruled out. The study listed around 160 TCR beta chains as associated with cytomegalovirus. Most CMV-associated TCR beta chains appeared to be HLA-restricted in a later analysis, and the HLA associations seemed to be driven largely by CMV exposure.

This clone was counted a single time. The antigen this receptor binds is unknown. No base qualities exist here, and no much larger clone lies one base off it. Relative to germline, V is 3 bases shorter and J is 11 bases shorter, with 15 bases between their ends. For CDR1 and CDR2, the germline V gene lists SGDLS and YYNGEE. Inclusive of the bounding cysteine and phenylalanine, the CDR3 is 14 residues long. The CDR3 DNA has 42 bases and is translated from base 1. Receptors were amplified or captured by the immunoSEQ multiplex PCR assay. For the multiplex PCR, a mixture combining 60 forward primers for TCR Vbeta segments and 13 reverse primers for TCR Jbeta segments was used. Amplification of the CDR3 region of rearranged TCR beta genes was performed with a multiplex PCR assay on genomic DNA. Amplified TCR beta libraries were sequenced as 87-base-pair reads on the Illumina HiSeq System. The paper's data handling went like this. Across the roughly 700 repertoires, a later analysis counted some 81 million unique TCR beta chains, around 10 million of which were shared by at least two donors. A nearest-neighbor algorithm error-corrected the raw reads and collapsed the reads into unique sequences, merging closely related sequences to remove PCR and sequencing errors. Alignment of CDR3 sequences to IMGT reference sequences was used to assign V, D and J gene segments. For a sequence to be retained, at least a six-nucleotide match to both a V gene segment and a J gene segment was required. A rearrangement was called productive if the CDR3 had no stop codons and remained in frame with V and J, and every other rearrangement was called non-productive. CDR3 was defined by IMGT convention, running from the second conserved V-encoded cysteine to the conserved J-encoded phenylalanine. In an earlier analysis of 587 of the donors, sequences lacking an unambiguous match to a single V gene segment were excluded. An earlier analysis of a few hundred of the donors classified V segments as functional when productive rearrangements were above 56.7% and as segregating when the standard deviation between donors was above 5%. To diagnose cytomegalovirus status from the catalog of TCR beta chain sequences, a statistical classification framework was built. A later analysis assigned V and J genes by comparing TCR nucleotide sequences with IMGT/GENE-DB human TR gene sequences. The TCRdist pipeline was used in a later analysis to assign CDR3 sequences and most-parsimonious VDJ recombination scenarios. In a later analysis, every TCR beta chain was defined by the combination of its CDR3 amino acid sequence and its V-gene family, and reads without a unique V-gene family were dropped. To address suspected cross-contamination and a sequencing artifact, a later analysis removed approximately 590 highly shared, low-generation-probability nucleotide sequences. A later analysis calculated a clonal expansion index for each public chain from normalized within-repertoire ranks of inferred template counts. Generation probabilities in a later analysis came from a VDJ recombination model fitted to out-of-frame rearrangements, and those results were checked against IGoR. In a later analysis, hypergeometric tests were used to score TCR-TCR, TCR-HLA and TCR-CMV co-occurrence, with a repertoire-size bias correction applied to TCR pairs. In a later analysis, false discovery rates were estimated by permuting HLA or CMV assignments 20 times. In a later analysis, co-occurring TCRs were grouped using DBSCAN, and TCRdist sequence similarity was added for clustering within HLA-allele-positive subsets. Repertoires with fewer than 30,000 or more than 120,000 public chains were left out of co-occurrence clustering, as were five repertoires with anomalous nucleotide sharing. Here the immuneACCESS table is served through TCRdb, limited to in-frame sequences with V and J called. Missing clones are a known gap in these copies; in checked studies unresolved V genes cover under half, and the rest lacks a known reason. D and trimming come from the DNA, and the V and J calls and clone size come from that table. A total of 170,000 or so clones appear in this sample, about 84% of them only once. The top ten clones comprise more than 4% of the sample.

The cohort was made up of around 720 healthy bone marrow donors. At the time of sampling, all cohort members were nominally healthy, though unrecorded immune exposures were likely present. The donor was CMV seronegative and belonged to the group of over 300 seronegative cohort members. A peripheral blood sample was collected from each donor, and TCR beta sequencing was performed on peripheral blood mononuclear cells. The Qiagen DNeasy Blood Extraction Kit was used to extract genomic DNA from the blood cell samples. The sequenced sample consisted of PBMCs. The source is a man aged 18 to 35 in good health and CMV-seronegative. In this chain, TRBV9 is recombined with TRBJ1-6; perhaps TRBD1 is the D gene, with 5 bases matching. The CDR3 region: CASSAAGGNTPLHF. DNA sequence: TGTGCCAGCAGCGCCGCCGGGGGAAATACACCCCTCCACTTT.